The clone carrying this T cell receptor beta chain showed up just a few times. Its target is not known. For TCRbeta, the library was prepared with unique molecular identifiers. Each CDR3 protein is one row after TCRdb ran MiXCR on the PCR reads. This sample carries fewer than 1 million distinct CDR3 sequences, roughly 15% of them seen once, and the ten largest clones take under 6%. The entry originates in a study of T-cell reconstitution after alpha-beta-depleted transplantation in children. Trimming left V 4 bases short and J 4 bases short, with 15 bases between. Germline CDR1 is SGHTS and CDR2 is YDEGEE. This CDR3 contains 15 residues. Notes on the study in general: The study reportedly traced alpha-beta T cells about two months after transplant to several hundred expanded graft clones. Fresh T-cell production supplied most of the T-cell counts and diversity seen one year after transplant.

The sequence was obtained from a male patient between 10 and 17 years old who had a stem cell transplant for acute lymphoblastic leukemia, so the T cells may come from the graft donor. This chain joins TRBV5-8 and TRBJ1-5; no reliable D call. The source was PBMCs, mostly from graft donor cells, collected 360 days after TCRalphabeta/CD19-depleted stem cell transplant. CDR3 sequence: CASSRLEKMNQPQHF. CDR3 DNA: TGTGCCAGCAGCCGGTTAGAAAAGATGAATCAGCCCCAGCATTTT.